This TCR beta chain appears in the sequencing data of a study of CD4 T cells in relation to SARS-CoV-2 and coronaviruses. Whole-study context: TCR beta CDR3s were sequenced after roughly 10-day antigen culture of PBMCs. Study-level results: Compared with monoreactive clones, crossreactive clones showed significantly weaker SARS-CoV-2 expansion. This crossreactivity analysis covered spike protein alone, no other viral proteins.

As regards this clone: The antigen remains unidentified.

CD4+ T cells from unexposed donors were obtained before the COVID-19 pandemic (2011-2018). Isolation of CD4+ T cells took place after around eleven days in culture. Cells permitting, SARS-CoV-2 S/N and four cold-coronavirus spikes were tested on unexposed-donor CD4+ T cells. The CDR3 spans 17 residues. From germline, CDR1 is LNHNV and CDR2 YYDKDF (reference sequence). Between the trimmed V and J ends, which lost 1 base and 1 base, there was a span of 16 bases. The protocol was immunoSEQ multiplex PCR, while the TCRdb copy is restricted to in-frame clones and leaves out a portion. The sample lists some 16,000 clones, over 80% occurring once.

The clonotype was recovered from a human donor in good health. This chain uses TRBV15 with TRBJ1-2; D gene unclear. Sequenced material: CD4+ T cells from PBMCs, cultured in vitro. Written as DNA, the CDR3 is TGTGCCACCAGCAGAGGAGTTGACACGAGCATTAACTATGGCTACACCTTC. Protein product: CATSRGVDTSINYGYTF.